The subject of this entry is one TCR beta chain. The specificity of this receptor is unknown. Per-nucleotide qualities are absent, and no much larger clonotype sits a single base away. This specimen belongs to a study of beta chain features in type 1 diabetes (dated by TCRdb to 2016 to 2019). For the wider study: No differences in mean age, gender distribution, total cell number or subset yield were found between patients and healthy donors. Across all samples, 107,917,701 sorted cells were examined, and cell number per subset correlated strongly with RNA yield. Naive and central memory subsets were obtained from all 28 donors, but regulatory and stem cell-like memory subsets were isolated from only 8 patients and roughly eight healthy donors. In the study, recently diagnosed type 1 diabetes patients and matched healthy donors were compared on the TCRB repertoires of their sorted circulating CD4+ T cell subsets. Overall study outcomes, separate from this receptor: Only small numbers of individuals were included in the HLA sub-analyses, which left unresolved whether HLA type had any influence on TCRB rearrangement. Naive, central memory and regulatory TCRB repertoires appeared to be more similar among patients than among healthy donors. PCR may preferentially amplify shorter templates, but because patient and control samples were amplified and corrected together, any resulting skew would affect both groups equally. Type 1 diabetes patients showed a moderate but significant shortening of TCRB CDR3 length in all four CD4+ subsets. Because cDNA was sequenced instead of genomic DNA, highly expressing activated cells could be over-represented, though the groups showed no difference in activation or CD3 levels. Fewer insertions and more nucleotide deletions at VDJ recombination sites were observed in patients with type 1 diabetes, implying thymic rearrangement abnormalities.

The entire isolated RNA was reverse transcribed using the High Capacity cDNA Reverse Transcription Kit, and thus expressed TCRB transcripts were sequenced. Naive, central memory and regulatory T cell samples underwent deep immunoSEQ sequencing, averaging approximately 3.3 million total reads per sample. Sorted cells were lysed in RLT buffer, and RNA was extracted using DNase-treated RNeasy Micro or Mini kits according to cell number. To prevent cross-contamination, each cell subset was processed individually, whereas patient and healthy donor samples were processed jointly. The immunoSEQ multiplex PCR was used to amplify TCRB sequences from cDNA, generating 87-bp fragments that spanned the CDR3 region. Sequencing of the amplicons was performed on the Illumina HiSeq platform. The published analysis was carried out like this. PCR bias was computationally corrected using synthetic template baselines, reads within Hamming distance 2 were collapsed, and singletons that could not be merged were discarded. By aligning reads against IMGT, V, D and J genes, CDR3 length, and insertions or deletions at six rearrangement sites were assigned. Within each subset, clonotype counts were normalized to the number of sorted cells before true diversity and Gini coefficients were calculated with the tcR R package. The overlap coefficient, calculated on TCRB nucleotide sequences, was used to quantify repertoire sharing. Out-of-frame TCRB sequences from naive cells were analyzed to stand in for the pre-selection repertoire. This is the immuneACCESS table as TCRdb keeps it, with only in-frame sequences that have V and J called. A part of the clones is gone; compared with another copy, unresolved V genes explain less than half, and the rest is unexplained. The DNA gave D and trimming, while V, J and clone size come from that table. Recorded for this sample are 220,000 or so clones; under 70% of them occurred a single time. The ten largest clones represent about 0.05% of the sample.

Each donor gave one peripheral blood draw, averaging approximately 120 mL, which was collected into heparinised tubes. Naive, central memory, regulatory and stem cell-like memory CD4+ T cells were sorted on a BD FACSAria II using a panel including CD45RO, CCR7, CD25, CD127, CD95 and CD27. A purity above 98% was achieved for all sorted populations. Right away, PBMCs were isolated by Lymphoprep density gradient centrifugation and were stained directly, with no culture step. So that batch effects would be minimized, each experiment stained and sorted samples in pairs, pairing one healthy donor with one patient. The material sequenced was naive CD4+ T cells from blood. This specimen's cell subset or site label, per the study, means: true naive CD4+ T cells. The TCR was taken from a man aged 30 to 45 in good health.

The CDR3 reads as follows: CAWSSHRGLGGYTF. The DNA sequence reads TGTGCCTGGAGTTCCCACAGGGGGCTAGGAGGCTACACCTTC. The chain employs TRBV30 and TRBJ1-2, with 9 bases aligning to TRBD1. Reading from cysteine to phenylalanine, the CDR3 counts 14 amino acids. Only CDR3 DNA is held: 42 bases, read in frame from base 1. As encoded in the germline V gene (reference sequence), CDR1 is GTSNPN while CDR2 is SVGIG. V is trimmed back by 2 bases and J by 8 bases, and the junction contains 9 bases that no gene match accounts for.